This is a list of T cell receptor beta chains from one sample in a study of blood T cell repertoires in COVID-19. Libraries were prepared by immunoSEQ multiplex PCR; TCRdb keeps only in-frame clonotypes and omits some of them. This table has over 300,000 clones, about 90% appearing once. The sample taken for sequencing was peripheral blood. Every receptor here comes from a man in his late teens or twenties who had recovered from COVID-19. CDR3s include the opening cysteine and the closing phenylalanine or tryptophan. D genes are given only for firm matches. Size tells how often a clone was seen (once, few, many) or the class of an expanded clone, and some rows leave it out.

j_gene,d_gene,abundance,v_gene,len,CDR3nt,CDR3aa
TRBJ2-5,TRBD1,NA,TRBV13,15,TGTGCCAGCAGCCTCGGGACAGGGGGCGCGGAGACCCAGTACTTC,CASSLGTGGAETQYF
TRBJ1-1,NA,NA,TRBV30,12,TGTGCCTGGACCGCGGGGGGTACTGAAGCTTTCTTT,CAWTAGGTEAFF
TRBJ1-2,NA,few,TRBV2,12,TGTGCCAGCAGTGGCAGGGGCGGTGGCTACACCTTC,CASSGRGGGYTF
TRBJ2-5,NA,NA,TRBV6-6,16,TGTGCCAGCAGTTACTCAGGTCAGGGAATAAGAGAGACCCAGTACTTC,CASSYSGQGIRETQYF
TRBJ1-1,TRBD1,NA,TRBV4-3,15,TGCGCCAGCAGCCAAGGGACAGGGCTCAACACTGAAGCTTTCTTT,CASSQGTGLNTEAFF
TRBJ2-3,NA,NA,TRBV9,14,TGTGCCAGCAGCGTAGAATCACTCACAGATACGCAGTATTTT,CASSVESLTDTQYF
TRBJ2-1,NA,NA,TRBV18,15,TGTGCCAGCTCACCACCTGCAGGGTATCAGAATGAGCAGTTCTTC,CASSPPAGYQNEQFF
TRBJ2-3,NA,NA,TRBV4-1,14,TGCGCCAGCAGCCAAGTCAGTGGCACAGATACGCAGTATTTT,CASSQVSGTDTQYF
TRBJ1-3,TRBD1,NA,TRBV25-1,13,TGTGCCAGCAGTGGGGACAGGGCGAACACCATATATTTT,CASSGDRANTIYF
TRBJ2-1,TRBD2,NA,TRBV3-1/TRBV3-2,16,TGTGCCAGCAGCCAAGATCTAGCGGGAGCAGACAATGAGCAGTTCTTC,CASSQDLAGADNEQFF
TRBJ1-6,TRBD1,NA,TRBV28,16,TGTGCCAGCAGTTTATGGGGGGACAGGGTGGATTCACCCCTCCACTTT,CASSLWGDRVDSPLHF
TRBJ2-5,TRBD2,NA,TRBV10-3,15,TGTGCCATCAGAAGACTAGCGGGAGAGGGAGAGACCCAGTACTTC,CAIRRLAGEGETQYF
TRBJ1-4,NA,few,TRBV11-2,17,TGTGCCAGCAGCTTAGCTCTGACGGTCGCAGGGGATGAAAAACTGTTTTTT,CASSLALTVAGDEKLFF
TRBJ1-2,NA,NA,TRBV7-9,13,TGTGCCAGCAGCTTTGACCTCTCGGGAGGCTACACCTTC,CASSFDLSGGYTF
TRBJ2-5,TRBD2,NA,TRBV25-1,18,TGTGCCAGCAGTGACCCTCTCGTCCCGCGAGCGGGAGAGGAGACCCAGTACTTC,CASSDPLVPRAGEETQYF
TRBJ1-2,NA,once,TRBV6-2/TRBV6-3,12,TGTGCCAGCAGTCGCACAAACTATGGCTACACCTTC,CASSRTNYGYTF
TRBJ2-4,TRBD1,once,TRBV7-2,16,TGTGCCAGCAGCTCGGACAGGGGAGAGGTCAAAAACATTCAGTACTTC,CASSSDRGEVKNIQYF
TRBJ1-2,TRBD1,NA,TRBV9,14,TGTGCCAGCAGCGTAGCCGGACAGGACTATGGCTACACCTTC,CASSVAGQDYGYTF
TRBJ1-1,NA,NA,TRBV7-9,15,TGTGCCAGCAGCTTAGCACAGACCATGAACACTGAAGCTTTCTTT,CASSLAQTMNTEAFF
TRBJ2-5,NA,NA,TRBV30,11,TGTGCCTGGAGCCGGACGGAGGTCCAGTACTTC,CAWSRTEVQYF
TRBJ2-7,TRBD1,NA,TRBV2,16,TGTGCCAGCAGCCCTATCGACAGGGGGCAGACCTACGAGCAGTACTTC,CASSPIDRGQTYEQYF
TRBJ1-3,NA,NA,TRBV4-1,18,TGCGCCAGCAGCCAAGATTCGCAGGCCCTCTTCTCTGGAAACACCATATATTTT,CASSQDSQALFSGNTIYF
TRBJ2-7,NA,NA,TRBV7-9,15,TGTGCCAGCGGGGTCCAGGGCGGAAGCTCCTACGAGCAGTACTTC,CASGVQGGSSYEQYF
TRBJ1-6,NA,few,TRBV7-2,17,TGTGCCAGCAGCTTAGTAAGGACGGGGGTTTCTAATTCACCCCTCCACTTT,CASSLVRTGVSNSPLHF
TRBJ2-3,NA,NA,TRBV5-1,13,TGCGCCAGCAGCTTGATAAGCACAGATACGCAGTATTTT,CASSLISTDTQYF
TRBJ2-7,TRBD1,once,TRBV9,15,TGTGCCAGCAGCGTAGGCGGGACAGGGGACTACGAGCAGTACTTC,CASSVGGTGDYEQYF
TRBJ2-7,NA,NA,TRBV5-1,18,TGCGCCAGCAGCCTCAATAGATATCCAACCCTTAACTCCTACGAGCAGTACTTC,CASSLNRYPTLNSYEQYF
TRBJ1-1,NA,NA,TRBV12-3/TRBV12-4,11,TGTGCCAGCAGTTGGGCCGATGAAGCTTTCTTT,CASSWADEAFF
TRBJ2-3,NA,NA,TRBV19,15,TGTGCCAGTAGTCTCAGGGGGGTCGGCACAGATACGCAGTATTTT,CASSLRGVGTDTQYF
TRBJ1-4,TRBD1,once,TRBV30,14,TGTGCCTCCTCAGGCCAGGGGGTCGGTGAAAAACTGTTTTTT,CASSGQGVGEKLFF
TRBJ2-3,TRBD1,NA,TRBV29-1,13,TGCAGCGGAACGGGGCAGGGGGCAGATACGCAGTATTTT,CSGTGQGADTQYF
TRBJ2-7,NA,NA,TRBV3-1/TRBV3-2,13,TGTGCCAGCAGGGGCGGGTACTTCTACGAGCAGTACTTC,CASRGGYFYEQYF
TRBJ1-5,TRBD1,NA,TRBV2,14,TGTGCCAGCAGTGGACAGGGTCCTACTCAGCCCCAGCATTTT,CASSGQGPTQPQHF
TRBJ2-3,NA,NA,TRBV5-5,16,TGTGCCAGCAGCCCAGACCCGGGGGGCCCCACAGATACGCAGTATTTT,CASSPDPGGPTDTQYF
TRBJ2-1,TRBD2,NA,TRBV7-3,15,TGTGCCAGCAGCCTGCGGGCTAGCGGGAGCAATGAGCAGTTCTTC,CASSLRASGSNEQFF
TRBJ2-7,TRBD1,NA,TRBV18,16,TGTGCCAGCTCTCCTACAGGGGGCATAAGCTCCTACGAGCAGTACTTC,CASSPTGGISSYEQYF
TRBJ2-5,NA,NA,TRBV27,14,TGTGCCAGCAGTAGCGTCCTAGTCGGTGAGACCCAGTACTTC,CASSSVLVGETQYF
TRBJ1-6,TRBD1,NA,TRBV7-6,17,TGTGCCAGCAGCGCCTGGGCTGAAAGGGGGCTTGTTTCACCCCTCCACTTT,CASSAWAERGLVSPLHF
TRBJ2-1,TRBD2,NA,TRBV6-5,16,TGTGCCAGCAGTTACTCTCCGGGGGGAACCCACAATGAGCAGTTCTTC,CASSYSPGGTHNEQFF
TRBJ1-2,TRBD1,NA,TRBV11-2,18,TGTGCCAGCAGCTTAGATGGTCTGGGGACAGTTCCTTACTATGGCTACACCTTC,CASSLDGLGTVPYYGYTF
TRBJ2-7,TRBD2,NA,TRBV10-3,16,TGTGCCATCAGTGAGTCGGGGACTAGCGGCTCCTACGAGCAGTACTTC,CAISESGTSGSYEQYF
TRBJ1-3,NA,NA,TRBV18,15,TGTGCCAGCTCCCCCATACAGGACTCTGGAAACACCATATATTTT,CASSPIQDSGNTIYF
TRBJ1-2,TRBD1,NA,TRBV2,15,TGTGCCAGCAGTCCTGACAGGGGTGATTCGTATGGCTACACCTTC,CASSPDRGDSYGYTF
TRBJ2-6,NA,NA,TRBV10-2,15,TGCGCCAGCATCGGGGGAACCTCTGGGGCCAACGTCCTGACTTTC,CASIGGTSGANVLTF